A single sample is the source of the 3 T cell receptor beta chains below, sequenced in a study of regulatory T cells in long-lasting Graves disease. According to the study, TCR beta libraries were built with iRepertoire HTBI primers and CDR3-region Arm-PCR. TCRdb used MiXCR to reprocess the multiplex PCR reads, holding one entry per CDR3 protein. The table has 300,000 or so distinct CDR3 sequences, about 20% seen once. Stated time point: persistent/refractory GD, antithyroid drugs over 5 years with positive TRAb. With RNA extracted from PBMCs as input, the TCR library was made. The sequences come from peripheral blood mononuclear cells (PBMCs), collected when the disease was refractory, from a patient treated with antithyroid drugs. The source is a female donor with Graves disease.

The chain is built from TRBV7-2 and TRBJ1-2; 11 bases fit TRBD1. V gave up 5 bases and J gave up 0 bases; unmatched junction bases: 8. The CDR3 sequence is 17 residues long. The germline gives CDR1 SGHTA, CDR2 FQGNSA. CDR3 nucleotide sequence: TGTGCCAGCAGCCTCGGACAGGGGGCTATGACTAACTATGGCTACACCTTC. Translation: CASSLGQGAMTNYGYTF.

This clonotype was detected ten times or more. This rearrangement joins TRBV28 to TRBJ2-5; D call uncertain. The ends were cut back, 6 bases at V and 7 bases at J, with 12 bases in the middle. The germline gives CDR1 MDHEN, CDR2 SYDVKM. The CDR3 runs 12 residues. CDR3 sequence: CASSLEVGTQYF. The CDR3 DNA follows: TGTGCCAGCAGCCTAGAGGTTGGGACCCAGTACTTC.

In the case of this clonotype: This clone may be a read error of a much larger clone one base away. The gene calls are TRBV7-2 and TRBJ2-2, with D possibly TRBD1 on 5 matching bases. This CDR3 region has 16 residues. The germline gives CDR1 SGHTA, CDR2 FQGNSA. With 3 bases removed from V and 5 bases from J, the gap between germline ends came to 16 bases. The CDR3 DNA follows: TGTGCCAGCAGCTTGAGTTTAGGGGCTATGACCGGGGAGCTGTTTTTT. This encodes CASSLSLGAMTGELFF.